This entry lists 5 T cell receptor beta chains sequenced from one sample in a study of shared clonotypes between healthy human individuals. CD45RO-negative cells were positively selected for CCR7, leaving out terminally differentiated effector memory CD45RA+ cells. The data were produced by immunoSEQ multiplex PCR, yet TCRdb's version contains in-frame clones alone and is incomplete. Found here are approximately 1.9 million clones, roughly 95% of them singletons; the top ten hold 1.5% to 2%. The sample comprised naive CD8+ T cells from PBMCs. The receptors stem from a man between 18 and 29 years old in good health. Some clones in this sample may be carry-over from other donors' samples.

This rearrangement joins TRBV29-1 to TRBJ1-1; D not resolved. The CDR3 covers 13 residues. V was cut by 1 base and J by 4 bases, with 10 bases left in between. CDR1 SQVTM and CDR2 ANQGSEA come from the germline V gene. CDR3: CSVEGTLSTEAFF. The CDR3 region has the DNA TGCAGCGTTGAAGGCACCCTGAGCACTGAAGCTTTCTTT.

The chain links TRBV2 to TRBJ2-1, with 8 positions matching TRBD1. V gave up 6 bases and J gave up 0 bases; unmatched junction bases: 7. CDR1 and CDR2 from the germline V gene are SNHLY and FYNNEI. The CDR3 has 16 residues. CDR3 coding DNA: TGTGCCAGCAGAGCAGCCGACAGGGGCTCCTACAATGAGCAGTTCTTC. It codes for CASRAADRGSYNEQFF.

This chain joins TRBV11-1 and TRBJ1-2, with 7 bases lining up with TRBD1. The CDR3 contains 14 residues. Germline V gives CDR1 SGHAT, CDR2 FQDESV (reference sequence). V shed 5 bases, J shed 2 bases, and the junction held 5 bases outside the gene matches. The CDR3 sequence: CASSGRQGNYGYTF. CDR3 coding DNA: TGTGCCAGCAGCGGACGACAGGGAAACTATGGCTACACCTTC. Variable domain in full (rest from reference TRBV11-1 and TRBJ1-2): EAEVAQSPRYKITEKSQAVAFWCDPISGHATLYWYRQILGQGPELLVQFQDESVVDDSQLPKDRFSAERLKGVDSTLKIQPAELGDSAMYLCASSGRQGNYGYTFGSGTRLTVV.

As regards this clone: This CDR3 is also generated by other DNA sequences in the sample. The chain has TRBV10-2 and TRBJ1-1; TRBD1 is a possible D gene (6 bases). The V and J ends lost 7 bases and 4 bases respectively, with 10 bases between them. This CDR3 is built from 12 residues. Germline CDR1 is WSHSY and CDR2 is SAAADI. Written as DNA, the CDR3 is TGCGCCAGCATACAGGGAGGCACTGAAGCTTTCTTT. It encodes CASIQGGTEAFF.

The chain uses TRBV7-9 and TRBJ2-3, with D possibly being TRBD1 (5 bases). The CDR3 consists of 16 residues. Trimming took off 3 bases at V and 0 bases at J, with 13 bases between the two ends. Per germline, CDR1 SEHNR and CDR2 FQNEAQ (reference sequence). The chain's CDR3 is CASSFPRQISTDTQYF. In DNA form, the CDR3 reads TGTGCCAGCAGCTTCCCCCGACAGATAAGCACAGATACGCAGTATTTT. The whole variable domain, filled in from reference TRBV7-9 and TRBJ2-3, reads DTGVSQNPRHKITKRGQNVTFRCDPISEHNRLYWYRQTLGQGPEFLTYFQNEAQLEKSRLLSDRFSAERPKGSFSTLEIQRTEQGDSAMYLCASSFPRQISTDTQYFGPGTRLTVL.